Presented here are 14 T cell receptor beta chains from one specimen sequenced in a study of cytomegalovirus exposure and HLA in healthy donors. Amplification used 60 Vbeta primers and 13 Jbeta primers. TCRdb's copy holds only in-frame clones and misses some; the assay was immunoSEQ multiplex PCR. The sample lists around 110,000 clones; about four fifths were seen once. The source material was PBMCs. Receptors originate from a man younger than 40 in good health and CMV-seropositive.

The genes are TRBV18 and TRBJ2-1; D is perhaps TRBD1 (6 bases). Trimming left V 0 bases short and J 5 bases short, with 17 bases between. From germline, CDR1 is KGHSH and CDR2 LQKENI. This CDR3 spans 17 amino acids. CDR3 nucleotide sequence: TGTGCCAGCTCACCACCGAGGTTTCAGGGGAGAGACAATGAGCAGTTCTTC. It codes for CASSPPRFQGRDNEQFF.

The CDR3 nucleotides read TGTGCCAGCAGCCACCTCGGGTCGGACTATGGCTACACCTTC. This encodes CASSHLGSDYGYTF. The chain joins TRBV6-5 to TRBJ1-2; D is uncertain. Germline CDR1 MNHEY, CDR2 SVGAGI. This CDR3 comprises 14 residues. Trimming took 6 bases from V and 3 from J, leaving 14 bases between them.

This chain connects TRBV9 to TRBJ2-1, with 9 nucleotides matching TRBD2. The germline CDR1 and CDR2 sequences are SGDLS and YYNGEE. The trim removed 4 bases at V and 0 bases at J, leaving 11 bases unmatched. The CDR3 contains 18 residues. The CDR3 loop reads CASSPRRGGVNSYNEQFF. In DNA form, the CDR3 reads TGTGCCAGCAGCCCCCGCCGCGGGGGGGTTAACTCCTACAATGAGCAGTTCTTC. Based on the CDR3 plus reference TRBV9 and TRBJ2-1, the full variable domain is DSGVTQTPKHLITATGQRVTLRCSPRSGDLSVYWYQQSLDQGLQFLIQYYNGEERAKGNILERFSAQQFPDLHSELNLSSLELGDSALYFCASSPRRGGVNSYNEQFFGPGTRLTVL.

This rearrangement joins TRBV5-1 to TRBJ2-7, with TRBD2 as a possible D gene (5 bases). The CDR3 is 14 amino acids. Per germline, CDR1 SGHRS and CDR2 YFSETQ. V was pared by 2 bases and J by 0 bases, with 9 bases between. In nucleotides, the CDR3 is TGCGCCAGCAGCTTAAGCGGTGTCTCCTACGAGCAGTACTTC. Its protein product is CASSLSGVSYEQYF.

J is TRBJ2-1 and V is TRBV4-1; TRBD1 agrees at 11 bases. J was trimmed by 3 bases and V by 6 bases; bases with no gene match: 4. From germline, CDR1 is MGHRA and CDR2 YSYEKL. This CDR3 is built from 15 residues. The CDR3 reads CASSDGTGGYNEQFF. The CDR3 DNA is TGCGCCAGCAGTGATGGGACAGGGGGCTACAATGAGCAGTTCTTC.

The chain couples TRBV4-1 to TRBJ1-2; perhaps TRBD1 as D (5 bases). The CDR3 spans 15 residues. CDR1 and CDR2 from the germline V gene are MGHRA and YSYEKL. Trimming pared 1 base from V and 8 bases from J, leaving 17 bases between. The CDR3: CASSQASGRSGGYTF. DNA for the CDR3: TGCGCCAGCAGCCAAGCGTCAGGGCGATCCGGGGGCTACACCTTC.

The CDR3 spells CASSPAPVSGNTIYF. In DNA form, the CDR3 reads TGTGCCAGCTCACCAGCCCCAGTGTCTGGAAACACCATATATTTT. This chain uses TRBV18 with TRBJ1-3; D ambiguous. This CDR3 spans 15 amino acids. Per germline, CDR1 KGHSH and CDR2 LQKENI. Trimming stripped 2 bases from V and 1 base from J, with 9 bases between.

This clone came up a few times. The V and J genes are TRBV6-1 and TRBJ1-5, with D perhaps matching TRBD1 (5 bases). CDR1 is MNHNS, CDR2 SASEGT, per germline. Trimming shortened V by 3 bases and J by 4 bases, and 10 bases separated the two germline ends. The CDR3 is made up of 14 amino acids. In nucleotides, the CDR3 is TGTGCCAGCAGTGACCGACAGAAGAATCAGCCCCAGCATTTT. Encoded protein: CASSDRQKNQPQHF.

This chain links TRBV6-5 with TRBJ1-2, with TRBD1 matching 7 bases. This CDR3 is 13 amino acids long. With V trimmed by 5 bases and J by 5 bases, 5 bases remained unmatched. Germline V gene data show CDR1 as MNHEY and CDR2 as SVGAGI. The CDR3 region has the DNA TGTGCCAGCAGTAAGACAGGGCGGTATGGCTACACCTTC. It encodes CASSKTGRYGYTF.

J is TRBJ1-2 and V is TRBV19; TRBD1 matches 7 bases. The V segment lost 7 bases and the J segment 8 bases; nucleotides outside the gene matches: 13. The CDR3 extends over 14 amino acids. Germline values: CDR1 LNHDA, CDR2 SQIVND (reference sequence). The CDR3 is CASTLTGSFPGYTF. In DNA, the CDR3 is TGTGCCAGTACCTTGACAGGGAGTTTCCCGGGCTACACCTTC.

The chain couples TRBV19 to TRBJ2-1, with 9 bases identical to TRBD1. The length of the CDR3 is 14 residues. Germline CDR1 and CDR2: LNHDA and SQIVND (reference sequence). Germline trimming cut 5 bases from V and 8 bases from J; bases unmatched to any gene: 7. The CDR3: CASSAGQGRDEQFF. CDR3 nucleotides: TGTGCCAGTAGTGCGGGACAGGGTAGGGATGAGCAGTTCTTC.

The chain combines TRBV11-2 with TRBJ1-1; the D gene is possibly TRBD1 (5 bases). This CDR3 has 15 amino acids. Trimming removed 1 base from V and 4 bases from J, with 13 bases in between. Germline-derived CDR1 and CDR2 are SGHAT and FQNNGV. CDR3 sequence: CASSLVAGAVTEAFF. CDR3 sequence (DNA): TGTGCCAGCAGCTTAGTTGCTGGGGCGGTCACTGAAGCTTTCTTT. Full variable domain (missing parts from reference TRBV11-2 and TRBJ1-1): EAGVAQSPRYKIIEKRQSVAFWCNPISGHATLYWYQQILGQGPKLLIQFQNNGVVDDSQLPKDRFSAERLKGVDSTLKIQPAKLEDSAVYLCASSLVAGAVTEAFFGQGTRLTVV.

The genes are TRBV5-1 and TRBJ1-2; D gene uncertain. The CDR3 runs 15 residues. Germline lookup yields CDR1 SGHRS and CDR2 YFSETQ. Trimming stripped 0 bases from V and 4 bases from J, with 13 bases between. The CDR3 spells CASSLANSRLYGYTF. DNA of the CDR3: TGCGCCAGCAGCTTGGCCAACAGCCGCCTCTATGGCTACACCTTC.

The chain recombines TRBV9 with TRBJ2-2; D remains unclear. CDR1 and CDR2 (germline): SGDLS, YYNGEE. CDR3 length: 14 residues. The V and J ends lost 3 bases and 8 bases respectively, with 14 bases between them. The CDR3 reads CASSARRSVGELFF. Written as DNA, the CDR3 is TGTGCCAGCAGCGCTAGAAGGAGCGTAGGGGAGCTGTTTTTT. The variable domain in full, with the rest retrieved from reference TRBV9 and TRBJ2-2, is DSGVTQTPKHLITATGQRVTLRCSPRSGDLSVYWYQQSLDQGLQFLIQYYNGEERAKGNILERFSAQQFPDLHSELNLSSLELGDSALYFCASSARRSVGELFFGEGSRLTVL.